The next 20 T cell receptor beta chains were all read from a single sample in a study of shared clonotypes between healthy human individuals. This table comes from immunoSEQ multiplex PCR, and its TCRdb copy is limited to in-frame clones, with some not included. Among 2 million to 2.5 million clones listed, more than 90% were seen once. Sample: naive CD4+ T cells sorted from blood. The subset denotes: CD45RA+ positively selected. These receptors were collected from a man younger than 35 in good health.

This rearrangement joins TRBV11-1 to TRBJ2-7; 8 positions match TRBD2. V shed 5 bases, J shed 6 bases, and the junction held 12 bases outside the gene matches. The length of the CDR3 is 15 residues. Germline V gene lookup returns CDR1 SGHAT and CDR2 FQDESV (reference sequence). This CDR3 reads CASSHFREGGREQYF. The CDR3 DNA reads TGTGCCAGCAGCCATTTTCGGGAGGGAGGTCGCGAGCAGTACTTC.

The V and J genes are TRBV15 and TRBJ2-6, with D perhaps given as TRBD1 or TRBD2 (5 bases each). This CDR3 comprises 16 residues. Germline V lookup: CDR1 LNHNV, CDR2 YYDKDF (reference sequence). Trimming stripped 6 bases from V and 0 bases from J, with 12 bases between. The CDR3 region has the DNA TGTGCCACCAGAACGAGGGACGGCTCTGGGGCCAACGTCCTGACTTTC. Protein product: CATRTRDGSGANVLTF.

J is TRBJ1-2 and V is TRBV6-5; TRBD1 aligns across 9 bases. Trimming cost V 6 bases and J 4 bases; bases outside gene matches: 9. Germline V CDR1 and CDR2: MNHEY, SVGAGI. The CDR3 runs to 15 residues. The CDR3 DNA reads TGTGCCAGCAGCTTGGACAGGGGCCCCCTCTATGGCTACACCTTC. Translated, it gives CASSLDRGPLYGYTF.

The chain links TRBV7-8 to TRBJ2-5, with D tentatively TRBD1 (6 bases). V was trimmed by 4 bases and J by 4 bases, leaving 7 bases between them. This CDR3 comprises 12 residues. From germline, CDR1 is SGHVS and CDR2 FQNEAQ. DNA of the CDR3: TGTGCCAGCAGCTCACAGGGAGAGACCCAGTACTTC. Translation: CASSSQGETQYF.

This clone was picked up one time. Other DNA sequences in this sample translate to the same CDR3. V usage is TRBV5-1 and J usage is TRBJ2-1, with D tentatively TRBD1 (6 bases). In germline, CDR1 is SGHRS, CDR2 YFSETQ. The V gene lost 0 bases and the J gene lost 0 bases, with 10 bases spanning the gap. The CDR3 length is 16 residues. The DNA of the CDR3 is TGCGCCAGCAGCTTGGGGGGGCAGAGCTCCTACAATGAGCAGTTCTTC. Amino acids: CASSLGGQSSYNEQFF.

The J gene is TRBJ2-2, the V gene TRBV6-6; tentatively, D is TRBD1 or TRBD2 (5 bases each). Trimming removed 7 bases from V and 4 bases from J, with 16 bases in between. The CDR3 loop spans 15 amino acids. The germline CDR1 and CDR2 sequences are MNHNY and SVGAGI (reference sequence). The CDR3 loop reads CASIHEAGSTGELFF. CDR3 DNA: TGTGCCAGCATCCACGAGGCAGGGAGCACCGGGGAGCTGTTTTTT.

This chain joins TRBV7-9 and TRBJ1-3; 9 nucleotides align to TRBD1. Trimming cost V 5 bases and J 4 bases; bases outside gene matches: 9. The germline V gene has CDR1 SEHNR and CDR2 FQNEAQ (reference sequence). This CDR3 region has 16 residues. This CDR3 reads CASSPRLTGGGNTIYF. The CDR3 region has the DNA TGTGCCAGCAGCCCTAGATTGACAGGGGGAGGAAACACCATATATTTT.

This CDR3 is CASSLGRESNYGYTF. The CDR3 nucleotides read TGCGCCAGCAGCTTGGGAAGGGAGTCTAACTATGGCTACACCTTC. This chain uses TRBV5-1 with TRBJ1-2, with D hard to call. CDR3 length equals 15 residues. Trimming cost V 0 bases and J 0 bases, with 9 bases left between them. Per germline, CDR1 SGHRS and CDR2 YFSETQ.

The V call is TRBV2, the J call TRBJ2-1; D gene ambiguous. The CDR3 has 11 amino acids. The V end lost 9 bases, the J end lost 5 bases, and 8 bases lay between the germline ends. The V gene's germline CDR1 is SNHLY and CDR2 FYNNEI. Here the CDR3 reads CARAPNNEQFF. The CDR3 DNA follows: TGTGCCAGAGCCCCCAACAATGAGCAGTTCTTC.

This sequence joins TRBV5-6 and TRBJ2-7; no reliable D call. From germline, CDR1 is SGHDT and CDR2 YYEEEE. Trimming cost V 3 bases and J 1 base, with 8 bases left between them. The CDR3 extends over 13 amino acids. CDR3 nucleotides: TGTGCCAGCAGCTCGACAAGTTCCTACGAGCAGTACTTC. Translation: CASSSTSSYEQYF.

The rearrangement joins TRBV28 to TRBJ1-2; D is unresolved. Germline loops: CDR1 MDHEN, CDR2 SYDVKM. The V end lost 5 bases, the J end lost 4 bases, and 11 bases lay between the germline ends. The CDR3 extends over 13 amino acids. CDR3 nucleotide sequence: TGTGCCAGCAGTAGCCCGAGGCGCTATGGCTACACCTTC. Translated: CASSSPRRYGYTF.

The chain recombines TRBV5-1 with TRBJ1-3; the D gene is possibly TRBD1 (6 bases). This CDR3 spans 16 amino acids. From germline, CDR1 is SGHRS and CDR2 YFSETQ. Trimming pared 7 bases from V and 0 bases from J, leaving 17 bases between. Here the CDR3 reads CASALSGATSGNTIYF. In DNA form, the CDR3 reads TGCGCCAGCGCGTTATCAGGGGCCACCTCTGGAAACACCATATATTTT.

The J gene is TRBJ1-5, the V gene TRBV7-9; 12 bases align to TRBD1. The CDR3 length is 18 residues. With 4 bases clipped from V and 4 bases from J, the junction kept 11 bases outside the gene matches. CDR1 is SEHNR and CDR2 is FQNEAQ in the germline V gene (reference sequence). The CDR3 loop reads CASSSLGQGANGNQPQHF. The CDR3 coding sequence is TGTGCCAGCAGCTCCTTGGGACAGGGGGCTAATGGGAATCAGCCCCAGCATTTT.

This chain joins TRBV20-1 and TRBJ1-2; TRBD1 matches at 8 bases. The germline CDR1 and CDR2 sequences are DFQATT and SNEGSKA (reference sequence). The CDR3 is 11 residues long. V gave up 5 bases and J gave up 14 bases; unmatched junction bases: 10. CDR3 coding DNA: TGCAGTGCTCGGACAGGGTGGGGATGTACCTTC. Protein product: CSARTGWGCTF.

CDR3 DNA sequence: TGCAGCGCCACACTGGTGGGGGGGTACACTGAAGCTTTCTTT. This encodes CSATLVGGYTEAFF. The rearrangement joins TRBV29-1 to TRBJ1-1; possible D gene TRBD1, 5 bases. V lost 7 bases, J lost 3 bases, and 18 bases lay in between. Looked up from germline, CDR1 is SQVTM and CDR2 is ANQGSEA. This CDR3 comprises 14 residues.

DNA of the CDR3: TGTGCCAGCAGCGTAGATATAGCCGGGGAGCTGTTTTTT. Translated, it gives CASSVDIAGELFF. The chain carries TRBV9 and TRBJ2-2; D gene uncertain. There are 13 residues in the CDR3. The germline gives CDR1 SGDLS, CDR2 YYNGEE. Trimming removed 0 bases at V and 6 bases at J, with 6 bases between. The full variable domain, rest sourced from reference TRBV9 and TRBJ2-2, is DSGVTQTPKHLITATGQRVTLRCSPRSGDLSVYWYQQSLDQGLQFLIQYYNGEERAKGNILERFSAQQFPDLHSELNLSSLELGDSALYFCASSVDIAGELFFGEGSRLTVL.

The chain uses TRBV5-1 and TRBJ2-7; the D gene could be TRBD1 or TRBD2 (5 bases each). Trimming took off 4 bases at V and 4 bases at J, with 12 bases between the two ends. CDR1 and CDR2 from the germline V gene are SGHRS and YFSETQ. This CDR3 has 13 residues. The CDR3 DNA follows: TGCGCCAGCAGCGCGAGGGACCGGTACGAGCAGTACTTC. Translating gives CASSARDRYEQYF.

The chain employs TRBV7-2 and TRBJ1-5; TRBD1 matches at 10 bases. Looked up from germline, CDR1 is SGHTA and CDR2 is FQGNSA. After removal of 4 bases from V and 10 bases from J, the junction contained 7 bases not matched to a gene. This CDR3 has 14 residues. This CDR3 reads CASSSGTGVEPQHF. The CDR3 coding sequence is TGTGCCAGCAGCTCCGGGACAGGGGTCGAACCCCAGCATTTT.

The chain links TRBV28 to TRBJ2-1; 9 bases fit TRBD1. The length of the CDR3 is 16 residues. CDR1 is MDHEN, CDR2 SYDVKM, per germline. V was clipped by 1 base and J by 9 bases; unmatched bases: 10. CDR3 in amino acids: CASSLFGQGKSGEQFF. The CDR3 nucleotides are TGTGCCAGCAGTTTATTCGGACAGGGGAAGTCAGGTGAGCAGTTCTTC.

The gene calls are TRBV30 and TRBJ1-4; the D is unclear. The length of the CDR3 is 13 residues. From germline, CDR1 is GTSNPN and CDR2 SVGIG (reference sequence). Trimming removed 5 bases from V and 3 bases from J, with 10 bases in between. The CDR3 DNA sequence: TGTGCCTGGGCCGGAGGGCCTAATGAAAAACTGTTTTTT. Its translation is CAWAGGPNEKLFF. The whole variable domain, remainder taken from reference TRBV30 and TRBJ1-4, is SQTIHQWPATLVQPVGSPLSLECTVEGTSNPNLYWYRQAAGRGLQLLFYSVGIGQISSEVPQNLSASRPQDRQFILSSKKLLLSDSGFYLCAWAGGPNEKLFFGSGTQLSVL.